These 6 T cell receptor beta chains share one sample of origin, sequenced in a study of cytomegalovirus exposure and HLA in healthy donors. Researchers ran the PCR with 60 Vbeta and 13 Jbeta primers. The table came from immunoSEQ multiplex PCR; TCRdb's copy has only in-frame clones and leaves some out. The table includes tens of thousands of clones, around two thirds detected once. Material for sequencing was PBMCs. These receptor sequences come from a woman in her fifties or sixties in good health and CMV-seropositive.

The genes are TRBV5-1 and TRBJ1-2; the match to TRBD1 covers 9 bases. Germline CDR1 and CDR2: SGHRS and YFSETQ. The CDR3 consists of 15 residues. The V and J ends lost 2 bases and 8 bases, in that order; junction bases with no gene match: 10. For the CDR3, the DNA is TGCGCCAGCAGCTTAATGACACAGGGGGCGGGAGGCTACACCTTC. It specifies CASSLMTQGAGGYTF.

V usage is TRBV9 and J usage is TRBJ2-6, with unresolved D. Between the trimmed V and J ends, which lost 6 bases and 1 base, there was a span of 11 bases. This CDR3 is built from 15 residues. Germline V CDR1 and CDR2: SGDLS, YYNGEE. Written as DNA, the CDR3 is TGTGCCAGCACGCAGGTTCTTTCTGGGGCCAACGTCCTGACTTTC. This encodes CASTQVLSGANVLTF. The whole variable domain, remainder taken from reference TRBV9 and TRBJ2-6, is DSGVTQTPKHLITATGQRVTLRCSPRSGDLSVYWYQQSLDQGLQFLIQYYNGEERAKGNILERFSAQQFPDLHSELNLSSLELGDSALYFCASTQVLSGANVLTFGAGSRLTVL.

The chain recombines TRBV11-3 with TRBJ1-2; a weak D match, TRBD1 (5 bases). V lost 4 bases and J 10 bases, leaving 10 bases between the germline ends. CDR1 is SGHNT and CDR2 is YENEEA in the germline V gene. There are 11 residues in the CDR3. As DNA, the CDR3 is TGTGCCAGCAGCTACCGACAGATCTACACCTTC. Translation gives CASSYRQIYTF. Using reference TRBV11-3 and TRBJ1-2 for the parts outside the CDR3, the full variable domain is EAGVVQSPRYKIIEKKQPVAFWCNPISGHNTLYWYLQNLGQGPELLIRYENEEAVDDSQLPKDRFSAERLKGVDSTLKIQPAELGDSAVYLCASSYRQIYTFGSGTRLTVV.

The rearrangement links TRBV5-4 to TRBJ2-1, with D tentatively TRBD1 (6 bases). The germline V gene encodes CDR1 SGHNT and CDR2 YYREEE (reference sequence). V gave up 7 bases and J gave up 2 bases, with 19 bases separating them. The CDR3 is 16 amino acids. CDR3 in DNA: TGTGCCAGCGGAGGCTCCGGGACAAAAACCTACAATGAGCAGTTCTTC. Translating gives CASGGSGTKTYNEQFF.

The rearrangement joins TRBV2 to TRBJ1-6; TRBD1 agrees at 8 bases. The V segment lost 6 bases and the J segment 7 bases; nucleotides outside the gene matches: 5. This CDR3 spans 14 amino acids. Germline CDR1 reads SNHLY; CDR2 reads FYNNEI. The CDR3 coding sequence is TGTGCCAGCAGCAGGGACAGGATAAATTCACCCCTCCACTTT. Translation gives CASSRDRINSPLHF. The full variable domain, in which reference TRBV2 and TRBJ1-6 provide the parts outside the CDR3, is EPEVTQTPSHQVTQMGQEVILRCVPISNHLYFYWYRQILGQKVEFLVSFYNNEISEKSEIFDDQFSVERPDGSNFTLKIRSTKLEDSAMYFCASSRDRINSPLHFGNGTRLTVT.

Note on this clone: Its ends do not fully match the called genes, so a read error is possible. CDR3 DNA: TGTTCCAGCAGCTTAGGTGGGACAATTGGAAACACCATATATTTT. It is translated as CSSSLGGTIGNTIYF. The chain is built from TRBV7-9 and TRBJ1-3; weak D call: TRBD1 (6 bases). From germline, CDR1 is SEHNR and CDR2 FQNEAQ (reference sequence). This CDR3 is built from 15 residues.